These T cell receptor beta chains were read from a single sample in a study of cytomegalovirus exposure and HLA in healthy donors. Using immunoSEQ multiplex PCR, the repertoire was profiled, and TCRdb retains in-frame clones only, with some absent. This sample has 95,000 to 120,000 clones, with 60% to 80% found just once. Sequencing was carried out using PBMCs. The receptor source for this set is a woman between 25 and 40 years old in good health and CMV-seropositive. The CDR3 runs from the conserved cysteine through the conserved F or W. D genes are given only for firm matches. Size is stated for part of the rows, as once, few or many counts, or as a class when the clone is expanded.

cdr3_length: 13; j_call: TRBJ2-7; v_call: TRBV10-3; clone_size: .; d_call: TRBD2; cdr3_nt: TGTGCCATCAAGGGGACTAGCGGAGAAGAGCAGTACTTC; cdr3_aa: CAIKGTSGEEQYF
cdr3_length: 13; j_call: TRBJ2-2; v_call: TRBV7-9; clone_size: .; d_call: .; cdr3_nt: TGTGCCAGCAGCCAGCAGGATACCGGGGAGCTGTTTTTT; cdr3_aa: CASSQQDTGELFF
cdr3_length: 13; j_call: TRBJ1-3; v_call: TRBV5-1; clone_size: .; d_call: .; cdr3_nt: TGCGCCAGCAGCGTCGACTGGGGAAACACCATATATTTT; cdr3_aa: CASSVDWGNTIYF
cdr3_length: 18; j_call: TRBJ1-1; v_call: TRBV19; clone_size: .; d_call: .; cdr3_nt: TGTGCCAGTAGTATCGGGGTTATCTGGGAGGAAGGGAACACTGAAGCTTTCTTT; cdr3_aa: CASSIGVIWEEGNTEAFF
cdr3_length: 13; j_call: TRBJ1-5; v_call: TRBV28; clone_size: .; d_call: .; cdr3_nt: TGTGCCAGCAGTTTAGGCTTCAATCAGCCCCAGCATTTT; cdr3_aa: CASSLGFNQPQHF
cdr3_length: 14; j_call: TRBJ2-2; v_call: TRBV7-7; clone_size: .; d_call: TRBD1; cdr3_nt: TGTGCTAGCAGCTTAGCCAGGGGGCACGGGGAGCTGTTTTTT; cdr3_aa: CASSLARGHGELFF
cdr3_length: 16; j_call: TRBJ2-7; v_call: TRBV14; clone_size: once; d_call: TRBD1; cdr3_nt: TGTGCCAGCAGCCGCCTACCCCTCGACAGGGTCGGCGAGCAGTACTTC; cdr3_aa: CASSRLPLDRVGEQYF
cdr3_length: 14; j_call: TRBJ2-7; v_call: TRBV9; clone_size: few; d_call: .; cdr3_nt: TGTGCCAGCAGCGTAGCACAAGATTATTACGAGCAGTACTTC; cdr3_aa: CASSVAQDYYEQYF
cdr3_length: 14; j_call: TRBJ2-3; v_call: TRBV7-9; clone_size: .; d_call: TRBD2; cdr3_nt: TGTTCCAGCAGCTCGCTAGCGGTGACAGATACGCAGTATTTT; cdr3_aa: CSSSSLAVTDTQYF
cdr3_length: 15; j_call: TRBJ1-6; v_call: TRBV6-5; clone_size: .; d_call: .; cdr3_nt: TGTGCCAGCAGTTACTCTTGGGGAGATAATTCACCCCTCCACTTT; cdr3_aa: CASSYSWGDNSPLHF
cdr3_length: 15; j_call: TRBJ1-2; v_call: TRBV6-5; clone_size: .; d_call: .; cdr3_nt: TGTGCCAGCAGTTACTCGAGATCGTCGGTTTATGGCTACACCTTC; cdr3_aa: CASSYSRSSVYGYTF
cdr3_length: 13; j_call: TRBJ2-5; v_call: TRBV29-1; clone_size: few; d_call: .; cdr3_nt: TGCAGCGTTCTGTTGAGGTACCAAGAGACCCAGTACTTC; cdr3_aa: CSVLLRYQETQYF
cdr3_length: 14; j_call: TRBJ1-2; v_call: TRBV19; clone_size: .; d_call: TRBD1; cdr3_nt: TGTGCCAGTAGTAAGGACAGGGTCAAAGATGGCTACACCTTC; cdr3_aa: CASSKDRVKDGYTF
cdr3_length: 14; j_call: TRBJ1-2; v_call: TRBV7-8; clone_size: many; d_call: TRBD1; cdr3_nt: TGTGCCAGCAGCTTGGGACAGATTTTTTATGGCTACACCTTC; cdr3_aa: CASSLGQIFYGYTF
cdr3_length: 15; j_call: TRBJ1-3; v_call: TRBV6-5; clone_size: .; d_call: .; cdr3_nt: TGTGCCAGCAGCCCGGGACACGGATCGGGAAACACCATATATTTT; cdr3_aa: CASSPGHGSGNTIYF
cdr3_length: 17; j_call: TRBJ1-2; v_call: TRBV11-2; clone_size: .; d_call: .; cdr3_nt: TGTGCCAGCAGCCTGGGGGTACAGGGCCCTGGTTTGGGTGGCTACACCTTC; cdr3_aa: CASSLGVQGPGLGGYTF
cdr3_length: 17; j_call: TRBJ1-4; v_call: TRBV4-1; clone_size: .; d_call: .; cdr3_nt: TGCGCCAGCAGCCAAGCCGAAAACAGGGTAACTAATGAAAAACTGTTTTTT; cdr3_aa: CASSQAENRVTNEKLFF
cdr3_length: 14; j_call: TRBJ2-4; v_call: TRBV2; clone_size: few; d_call: .; cdr3_nt: TGTGCCAGCAGTGAGAGAACAGCCAAAAACATTCAGTACTTC; cdr3_aa: CASSERTAKNIQYF
cdr3_length: 16; j_call: TRBJ2-5; v_call: TRBV30; clone_size: .; d_call: TRBD2; cdr3_nt: TGTGCCTGGACCACCGGGACTAGCGTCTCCCAAGAGACCCAGTACTTC; cdr3_aa: CAWTTGTSVSQETQYF
cdr3_length: 13; j_call: TRBJ2-1; v_call: TRBV16; clone_size: .; d_call: .; cdr3_nt: TGTGCCAGCAGCCAAAGTGGTCAGGGGAAGGTGTTCTTC; cdr3_aa: CASSQSGQGKVFF
cdr3_length: 15; j_call: TRBJ1-2; v_call: TRBV7-9; clone_size: .; d_call: TRBD1; cdr3_nt: TGTGCCAGCAGCTCGTCCGACAGGGGCTCGAGCGGCTACACCTTC; cdr3_aa: CASSSSDRGSSGYTF
cdr3_length: 13; j_call: TRBJ1-2; v_call: TRBV2; clone_size: .; d_call: .; cdr3_nt: TGTGCCAGCACCGAATCTAGTACGAATGGCTACACCTTC; cdr3_aa: CASTESSTNGYTF
cdr3_length: 16; j_call: TRBJ2-1; v_call: TRBV23-1; clone_size: .; d_call: TRBD2; cdr3_nt: TGCGCCAGCAGTCACCATCAGCGGGGGGGCTGGAATGAGCAGTTCTTC; cdr3_aa: CASSHHQRGGWNEQFF
cdr3_length: 15; j_call: TRBJ1-5; v_call: TRBV5-1; clone_size: .; d_call: .; cdr3_nt: TGCGCCAGCAGCTCCACCGGCGGAGAGGGCCAGCCCCAGCATTTT; cdr3_aa: CASSSTGGEGQPQHF
cdr3_length: 18; j_call: TRBJ2-2; v_call: TRBV18; clone_size: .; d_call: TRBD1; cdr3_nt: TGTGCCAGCTCACCACTCAATTCCGGGACAGACAACACCGGGGAGCTGTTTTTT; cdr3_aa: CASSPLNSGTDNTGELFF
cdr3_length: 16; j_call: TRBJ2-2; v_call: TRBV7-6; clone_size: .; d_call: TRBD2; cdr3_nt: TGTGCCAGCAGCTTAACTAGCGGGATCGGGGCCGGGGAGCTGTTTTTT; cdr3_aa: CASSLTSGIGAGELFF
cdr3_length: 17; j_call: TRBJ1-6; v_call: TRBV27; clone_size: .; d_call: TRBD1; cdr3_nt: TGTGCCAGCAGTTCCCCCCTCCGGACAGGGGTACATTCACCCCTCCACTTT; cdr3_aa: CASSSPLRTGVHSPLHF
cdr3_length: 15; j_call: TRBJ1-1; v_call: TRBV5-1; clone_size: .; d_call: .; cdr3_nt: TGCGCCAGCAGCTTGCGCGGGGTGCGGGGCGCTGAAGCTTTCTTT; cdr3_aa: CASSLRGVRGAEAFF
cdr3_length: 13; j_call: TRBJ2-7; v_call: TRBV10-3; clone_size: .; d_call: TRBD2; cdr3_nt: TGTGCCATCAGTCTAGCGGGAGGGGGCGAGCAGTACTTC; cdr3_aa: CAISLAGGGEQYF
cdr3_length: 12; j_call: TRBJ1-2; v_call: TRBV29-1; clone_size: once; d_call: .; cdr3_nt: TGCAGCGTTAGAGGGATCACAGGGGGCTACACCTTC; cdr3_aa: CSVRGITGGYTF
cdr3_length: 18; j_call: TRBJ2-5; v_call: TRBV30; clone_size: .; d_call: TRBD2; cdr3_nt: TGTGCCTGGAGTGTACACTCGGGTGGAGCGGGGATAAAAGAGACCCAGTACTTC; cdr3_aa: CAWSVHSGGAGIKETQYF
cdr3_length: 14; j_call: TRBJ1-1; v_call: TRBV19; clone_size: .; d_call: TRBD1; cdr3_nt: TGTGCCAGTACCTTCGGACAGGGGCGGTCTGAAGCTTTCTTT; cdr3_aa: CASTFGQGRSEAFF
cdr3_length: 15; j_call: TRBJ1-1; v_call: TRBV11-3; clone_size: once; d_call: .; cdr3_nt: TGTGCCAGCAGCTTAGATGGGGGAGGGGACACTGAAGCTTTCTTT; cdr3_aa: CASSLDGGGDTEAFF
cdr3_length: 13; j_call: TRBJ2-7; v_call: TRBV2; clone_size: few; d_call: .; cdr3_nt: TGTGTCTGCAAGGAGGACGCGGCATACGAGCAGTACTTC; cdr3_aa: CVCKEDAAYEQYF
cdr3_length: 15; j_call: TRBJ1-2; v_call: TRBV5-1; clone_size: .; d_call: TRBD1; cdr3_nt: TGCGCCAGCAGCTACTCGACGGGACAGACCTATGGCTACACCTTC; cdr3_aa: CASSYSTGQTYGYTF
cdr3_length: 13; j_call: TRBJ2-7; v_call: TRBV2; clone_size: few; d_call: .; cdr3_nt: TGTGTTTTCAAGGAGGAGGCGGCCTACGAGCAGTACTTC; cdr3_aa: CVFKEEAAYEQYF
cdr3_length: 17; j_call: TRBJ2-1; v_call: TRBV5-4; clone_size: .; d_call: TRBD2; cdr3_nt: TGTGCCAGCAGCCTATGGACTAGCGGGAGAGTGTACGATGAGCAGTTCTTC; cdr3_aa: CASSLWTSGRVYDEQFF
cdr3_length: 14; j_call: TRBJ2-7; v_call: TRBV7-9; clone_size: .; d_call: .; cdr3_nt: TGTGCCAGCAGCTTTCCGGGACTTTCCTACGAGCAGTACTTC; cdr3_aa: CASSFPGLSYEQYF
cdr3_length: 15; j_call: TRBJ2-3; v_call: TRBV19; clone_size: .; d_call: TRBD2; cdr3_nt: TGTGCCAGTACCCCCCTAGCGGGAAGCACAGATACGCAGTATTTT; cdr3_aa: CASTPLAGSTDTQYF
cdr3_length: 15; j_call: TRBJ2-2; v_call: TRBV11-2; clone_size: .; d_call: TRBD2; cdr3_nt: TGTGCCAGCAGCCTACTAGCGGGAGGTACCGGGGAGCTGTTTTTT; cdr3_aa: CASSLLAGGTGELFF
cdr3_length: 12; j_call: TRBJ1-5; v_call: TRBV30; clone_size: .; d_call: .; cdr3_nt: TGTGCCTGGTCGCGAAGCAATCAGCCCCAGCATTTT; cdr3_aa: CAWSRSNQPQHF
cdr3_length: 13; j_call: TRBJ1-1; v_call: TRBV6-1; clone_size: .; d_call: .; cdr3_nt: TGTGCCAGCCACTTCAGGTTCGACACTGAAGCTTTCTTT; cdr3_aa: CASHFRFDTEAFF